The clone carrying this TCR beta chain was detected many times. Its antigen is currently unknown. The sample comes from a study of T cells in Graves' hyperthyroidism and ophthalmopathy. RNA transcripts yielded amplified TCR beta CDR3 regions. When the TCR CDR3 underwent first-round RT-PCR, the HTBI primer set was used. TCRdb recomputed calls from the multiplex PCR reads with MiXCR, one row per CDR3 protein. Among hundreds of thousands of distinct CDR3 sequences listed, approximately 14% were seen once. Clinical symptoms, serum thyroxine and TRAb, thyroid ultrasound and orbital computed tomography were used for the diagnoses. Study-wide points: From stable hyperthyroidism, ophthalmopathy was separated by a 13 V-J model.

Germline V CDR1 and CDR2: SGHAT, FQNNGV. The CDR3 spans 14 residues. Trimming removed 4 bases at V and 4 bases at J, with 13 bases between. Material for sequencing was blood. The rearrangement uses TRBV11-2 and TRBJ1-2, with D possibly matching TRBD1 (5 bases). This sequence originates from a woman aged 25 to 39 with Graves' hyperthyroidism that later progressed to Graves' ophthalmopathy. Here the CDR3 reads CASSSTEGIYGYTF. The CDR3 nucleotides are TGTGCCAGCAGCTCCACAGAGGGGATCTATGGCTACACCTTC.